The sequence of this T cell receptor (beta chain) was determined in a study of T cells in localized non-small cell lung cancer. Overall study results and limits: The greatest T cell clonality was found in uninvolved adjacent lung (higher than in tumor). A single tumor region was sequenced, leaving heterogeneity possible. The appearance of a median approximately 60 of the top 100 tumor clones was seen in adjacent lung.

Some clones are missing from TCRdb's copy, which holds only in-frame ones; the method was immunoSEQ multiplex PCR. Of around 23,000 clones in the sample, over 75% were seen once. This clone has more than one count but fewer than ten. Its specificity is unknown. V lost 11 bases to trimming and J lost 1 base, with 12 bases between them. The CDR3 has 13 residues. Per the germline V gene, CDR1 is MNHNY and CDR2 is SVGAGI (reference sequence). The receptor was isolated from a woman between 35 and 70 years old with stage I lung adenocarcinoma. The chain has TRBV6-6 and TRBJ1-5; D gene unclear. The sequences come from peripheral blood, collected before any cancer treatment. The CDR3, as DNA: TGTGCCGTATCCCCGTCCAGCAATCAGCCCCAGCATTTT. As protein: CAVSPSSNQPQHF.